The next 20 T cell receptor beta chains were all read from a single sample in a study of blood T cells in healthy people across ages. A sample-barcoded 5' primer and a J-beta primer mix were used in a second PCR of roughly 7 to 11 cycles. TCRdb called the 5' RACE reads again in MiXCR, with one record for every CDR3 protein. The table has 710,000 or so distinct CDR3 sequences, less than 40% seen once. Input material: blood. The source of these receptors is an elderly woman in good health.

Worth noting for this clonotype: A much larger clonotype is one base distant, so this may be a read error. CDR3 sequence: CSARARYEQYF. The CDR3, as DNA: TGCAGTGCTAGAGCACGGTACGAGCAGTACTTC. J is TRBJ2-7 and V is TRBV20-1; D call uncertain. CDR1 and CDR2 (germline): DFQATT, SNEGSKA (reference sequence). The CDR3 runs to 11 residues. Trimming took 1 base from V and 4 from J, leaving 5 bases between them.

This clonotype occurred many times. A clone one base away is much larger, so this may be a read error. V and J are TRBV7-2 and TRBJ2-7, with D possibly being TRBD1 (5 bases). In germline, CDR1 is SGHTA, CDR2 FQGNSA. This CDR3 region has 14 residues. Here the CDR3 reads CAGSPRTWGHEQYF. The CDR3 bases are TGTGCCGGCAGCCCCAGGACGTGGGGCCACGAGCAGTACTTC.

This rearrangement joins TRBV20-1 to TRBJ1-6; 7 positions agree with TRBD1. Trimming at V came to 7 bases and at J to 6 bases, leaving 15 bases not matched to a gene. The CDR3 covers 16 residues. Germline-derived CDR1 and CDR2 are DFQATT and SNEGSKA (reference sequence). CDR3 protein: CSGSGQEIGINSPLHF. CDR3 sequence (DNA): TGCAGTGGCAGCGGACAGGAGATAGGGATTAATTCACCCCTCCACTTT.

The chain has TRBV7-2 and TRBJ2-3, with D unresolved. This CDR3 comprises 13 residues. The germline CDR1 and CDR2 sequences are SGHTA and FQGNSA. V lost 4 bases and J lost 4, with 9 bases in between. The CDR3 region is CASSSFAADTQYF. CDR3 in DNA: TGTGCCAGCAGCTCCTTTGCAGCAGATACGCAGTATTTT.

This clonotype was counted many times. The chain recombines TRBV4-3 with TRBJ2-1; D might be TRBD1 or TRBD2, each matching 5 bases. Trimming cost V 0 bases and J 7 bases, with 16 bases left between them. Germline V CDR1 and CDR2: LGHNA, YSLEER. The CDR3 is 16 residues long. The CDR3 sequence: CASSQEWGISGNEQFF. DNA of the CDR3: TGCGCCAGCAGCCAAGAATGGGGGATTTCGGGGAATGAGCAGTTCTTC.

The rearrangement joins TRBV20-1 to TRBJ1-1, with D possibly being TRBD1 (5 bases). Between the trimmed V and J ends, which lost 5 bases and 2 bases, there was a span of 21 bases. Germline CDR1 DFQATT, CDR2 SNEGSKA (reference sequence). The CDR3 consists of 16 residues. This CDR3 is CSARARPGLSNTEAFF. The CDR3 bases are TGCAGTGCTCGCGCCAGACCGGGACTCTCTAACACTGAAGCTTTCTTT.

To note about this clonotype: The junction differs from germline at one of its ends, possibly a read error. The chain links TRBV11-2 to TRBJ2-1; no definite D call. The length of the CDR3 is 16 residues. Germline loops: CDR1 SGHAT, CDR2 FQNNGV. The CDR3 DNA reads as TGTGCCAGCAGCTTAGTACGGTTAGCAGCTTCTAATGGGCAGTTCTTC. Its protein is CASSLVRLAASNGQFF. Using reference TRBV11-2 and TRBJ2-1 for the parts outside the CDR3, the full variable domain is EAGVAQSPRYKIIEKRQSVAFWCNPISGHATLYWYQQILGQGPKLLIQFQNNGVVDDSQLPKDRFSAERLKGVDSTLKIQPAKLEDSAVYLCASSLVRLAASNGQFFGPGTRLTVL.

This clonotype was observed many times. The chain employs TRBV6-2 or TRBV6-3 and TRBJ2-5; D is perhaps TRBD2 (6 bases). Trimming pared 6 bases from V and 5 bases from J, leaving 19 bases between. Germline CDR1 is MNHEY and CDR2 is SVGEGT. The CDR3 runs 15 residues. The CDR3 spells CASSQSGLLRETQYF. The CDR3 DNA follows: TGTGCCAGCAGCCAGTCCGGACTATTAAGGGAGACCCAGTACTTC.

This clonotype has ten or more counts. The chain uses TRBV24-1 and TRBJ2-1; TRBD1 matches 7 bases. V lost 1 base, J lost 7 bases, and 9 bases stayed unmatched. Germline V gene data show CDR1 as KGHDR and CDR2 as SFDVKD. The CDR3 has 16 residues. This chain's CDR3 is CATSDFKTGMRNEQFF. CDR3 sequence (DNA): TGTGCCACCAGTGATTTCAAGACAGGGATGCGGAATGAGCAGTTCTTC.

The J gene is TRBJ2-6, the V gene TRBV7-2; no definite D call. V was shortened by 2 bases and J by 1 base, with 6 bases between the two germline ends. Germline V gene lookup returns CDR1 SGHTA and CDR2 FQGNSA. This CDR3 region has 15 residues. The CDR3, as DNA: TGTGCCAGCAGCTTAATGCAATCTGGGGCCAACGTCCTGACTTTC. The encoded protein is CASSLMQSGANVLTF.

The CDR3 DNA follows: TGTGCCAGCAGCTACTCGACAGTAGAGACCCAGTACTTC. It specifies CASSYSTVETQYF. V and J are TRBV27 and TRBJ2-7, with D perhaps matching TRBD1 (5 bases). The closer fit of TRBJ2-5 to the DNA end suggests the J call may be wrong. Germline CDR1 is MNHEY and CDR2 is SMNVEV (reference sequence). This CDR3 is built from 13 residues.

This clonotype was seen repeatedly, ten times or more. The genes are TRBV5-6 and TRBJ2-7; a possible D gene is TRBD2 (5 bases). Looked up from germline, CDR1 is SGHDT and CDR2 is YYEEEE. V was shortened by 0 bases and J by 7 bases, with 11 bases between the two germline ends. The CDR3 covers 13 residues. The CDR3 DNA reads TGTGCCAGCAGCTTGGAGTGGCGAGGGGAGCAGTACTTC. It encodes CASSLEWRGEQYF.

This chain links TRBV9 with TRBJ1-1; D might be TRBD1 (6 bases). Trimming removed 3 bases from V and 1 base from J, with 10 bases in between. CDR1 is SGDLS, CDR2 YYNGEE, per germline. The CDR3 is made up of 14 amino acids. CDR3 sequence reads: CASSARDTNTEAFF. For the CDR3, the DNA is TGTGCCAGCAGCGCACGGGACACGAACACTGAAGCTTTCTTT. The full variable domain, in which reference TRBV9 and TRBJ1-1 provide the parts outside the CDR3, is DSGVTQTPKHLITATGQRVTLRCSPRSGDLSVYWYQQSLDQGLQFLIQYYNGEERAKGNILERFSAQQFPDLHSELNLSSLELGDSALYFCASSARDTNTEAFFGQGTRLTVV.

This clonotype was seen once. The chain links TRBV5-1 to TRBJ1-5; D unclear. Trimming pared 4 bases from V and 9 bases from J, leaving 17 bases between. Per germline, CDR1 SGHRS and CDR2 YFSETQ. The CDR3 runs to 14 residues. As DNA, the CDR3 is TGCGCCAGCAGCCAATCTTCCGGAGATCGGCCCCAGCATTTT. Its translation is CASSQSSGDRPQHF.

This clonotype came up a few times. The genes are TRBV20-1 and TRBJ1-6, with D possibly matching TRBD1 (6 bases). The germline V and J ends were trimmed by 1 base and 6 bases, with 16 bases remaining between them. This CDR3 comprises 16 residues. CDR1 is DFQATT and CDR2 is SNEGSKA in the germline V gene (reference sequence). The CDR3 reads CSARAGTLSPNSPLHF. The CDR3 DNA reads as TGCAGTGCTAGAGCCGGGACACTTAGCCCTAATTCACCCCTCCACTTT.

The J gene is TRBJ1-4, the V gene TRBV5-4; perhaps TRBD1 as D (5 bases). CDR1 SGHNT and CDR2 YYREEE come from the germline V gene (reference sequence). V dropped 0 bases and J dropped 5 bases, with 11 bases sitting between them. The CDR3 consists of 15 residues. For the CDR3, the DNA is TGTGCCAGCAGCTTGGTAGGGGTAGGGAATGAAAAACTGTTTTTT. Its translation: CASSLVGVGNEKLFF.

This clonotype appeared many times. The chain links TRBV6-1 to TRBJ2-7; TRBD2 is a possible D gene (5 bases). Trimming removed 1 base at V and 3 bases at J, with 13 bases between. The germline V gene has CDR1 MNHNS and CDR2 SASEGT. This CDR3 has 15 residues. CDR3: CASSEEAGSHYEQYF. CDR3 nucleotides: TGTGCCAGCAGTGAAGAGGCGGGCAGCCACTACGAGCAGTACTTC.

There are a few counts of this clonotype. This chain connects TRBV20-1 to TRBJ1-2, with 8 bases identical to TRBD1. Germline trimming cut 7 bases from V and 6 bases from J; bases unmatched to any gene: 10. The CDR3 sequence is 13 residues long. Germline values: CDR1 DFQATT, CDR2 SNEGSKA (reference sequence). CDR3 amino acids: CSVQAGTGNGYTF. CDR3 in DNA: TGCAGTGTTCAAGCCGGGACAGGAAATGGCTACACCTTC.

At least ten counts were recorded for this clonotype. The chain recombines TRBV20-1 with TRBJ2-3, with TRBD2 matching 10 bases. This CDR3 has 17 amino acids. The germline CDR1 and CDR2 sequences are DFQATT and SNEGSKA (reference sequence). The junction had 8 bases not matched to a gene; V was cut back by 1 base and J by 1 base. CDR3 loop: CSARVAGTSVGTDTQYF. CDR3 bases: TGCAGTGCTAGAGTCGCCGGGACTAGCGTCGGCACAGATACGCAGTATTTT.

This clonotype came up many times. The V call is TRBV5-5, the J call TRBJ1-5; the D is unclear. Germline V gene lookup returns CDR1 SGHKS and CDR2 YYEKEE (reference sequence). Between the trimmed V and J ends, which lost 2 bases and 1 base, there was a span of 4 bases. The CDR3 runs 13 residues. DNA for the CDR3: TGTGCCAGCAGCTTCCAAAGCAATCAGCCCCAGCATTTT. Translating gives CASSFQSNQPQHF. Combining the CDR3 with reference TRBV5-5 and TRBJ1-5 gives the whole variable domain DAGVTQSPTHLIKTRGQQVTLRCSPISGHKSVSWYQQVLGQGPQFIFQYYEKEERGRGNFPDRFSARQFPNYSSELNVNALLLGDSALYLCASSFQSNQPQHFGDGTRLSIL.